This T cell receptor beta chain was captured in a study of T cells in Graves' hyperthyroidism and ophthalmopathy. CDR3 size: 10 residues. V shed 8 bases and J shed 9 bases, with 11 bases lying between them. CDR1 and CDR2 (germline): SQVTM, ANQGSEA. The authors deemed Graves' hyperthyroidism stable absent ophthalmopathy progression within 18 months. Notes on the study in general: A model built on 13 V-J features separated ophthalmopathy from stable hyperthyroidism. Blood also showed most of the thyroid clonotypes that were expanded above 0.001.

Concerning this clonotype itself: Its matching antigen is unknown.

The investigators amplified TCR beta CDR3 regions from RNA transcripts. The HTBI set primed first-round TCR CDR3 RT-PCR. Each CDR3 protein gets one entry after TCRdb re-called the multiplex PCR reads with MiXCR. The top ten hold about 7.8% of the sample, which has about 540,000 distinct CDR3 sequences, under 60% seen once. The rearrangement joins TRBV29-1 to TRBJ1-5, with D perhaps matching TRBD1 (5 bases). The sample was peripheral blood or thyroid tissue (not recorded which). This clonotype originated in a young woman with Graves' hyperthyroidism. The CDR3 protein is CSSQRGPQHF. CDR3 sequence (DNA): TGCAGCTCCCAGAGGGGGCCCCAGCATTTT.